The 5 T cell receptor beta chains below all came from one sample that was sequenced in a study of cytomegalovirus exposure and HLA in healthy donors. PCR was performed using 60 Vbeta and 13 Jbeta primers. Data came from immunoSEQ multiplex PCR; TCRdb stores just in-frame clones and leaves some out. The sample yields around 190,000 clones, around three quarters seen once. The specimen was PBMCs. Receptors originate from a woman in her twenties or thirties in good health and CMV-seropositive.

The rearrangement links TRBV5-6 to TRBJ2-3, with 12 positions matching TRBD2. The CDR3 loop spans 14 amino acids. J lost 6 bases, V lost 3 bases, and 2 bases had no gene match. Germline CDR1 and CDR2: SGHDT and YYEEEE. For the CDR3, the DNA is TGTGCCAGCAGCTCTCTAGCGGGGGGGGATACGCAGTATTTT. This encodes CASSSLAGGDTQYF.

DNA for the CDR3: TGTGCCAGCAGCTTTGAGACTAGCGGGAGCGAGCAGTACTTC. It encodes CASSFETSGSEQYF. The J gene is TRBJ2-7, the V gene TRBV7-9, with 12 bases matching TRBD2. The CDR3 runs 14 residues. The germline CDR1 and CDR2 sequences are SEHNR and FQNEAQ (reference sequence). The ends lost 3 bases at V and 6 bases at J; junction bases unmatched: 3. The full variable domain, its missing parts supplied by reference TRBV7-9 and TRBJ2-7, is DTGVSQNPRHKITKRGQNVTFRCDPISEHNRLYWYRQTLGQGPEFLTYFQNEAQLEKSRLLSDRFSAERPKGSFSTLEIQRTEQGDSAMYLCASSFETSGSEQYFGPGTRLTVT.

This clone turned up a few times. V gene TRBV25-1 combines with J gene TRBJ2-4; 10 bases agree with TRBD2. The germline V gene encodes CDR1 MGHDK and CDR2 SYGVNS. This CDR3 comprises 15 residues. V lost 1 base, J lost 15 bases, and 12 bases stayed unmatched. The CDR3 protein is CASSESLLAGGRTYF. The CDR3 nucleotides are TGTGCCAGCAGTGAATCTTTGTTAGCGGGAGGTAGAACGTACTTC.

V gene TRBV4-2 combines with J gene TRBJ2-1; the D is unclear. CDR3 length: 14 amino acids. The germline V gene encodes CDR1 LGHNA and CDR2 YNFKEQ. The V end lost 0 bases, the J end lost 4 bases, and 7 bases lay between the germline ends. The DNA of the CDR3 is TGTGCCAGCAGCCAAGATTTGGAGTACAATGAGCAGTTCTTC. Translation: CASSQDLEYNEQFF.

The chain has TRBV27 and TRBJ2-1; 8 bases match TRBD1. Germline CDR1 and CDR2: MNHEY and SMNVEV (reference sequence). The CDR3 totals 15 residues. V trimming: 6 bases; J trimming: 4 bases; junction bases outside the gene matches: 8. The CDR3 is CASRGQASLYNEQFF. The CDR3, as DNA: TGTGCCAGCAGGGGACAGGCAAGCCTTTACAATGAGCAGTTCTTC.